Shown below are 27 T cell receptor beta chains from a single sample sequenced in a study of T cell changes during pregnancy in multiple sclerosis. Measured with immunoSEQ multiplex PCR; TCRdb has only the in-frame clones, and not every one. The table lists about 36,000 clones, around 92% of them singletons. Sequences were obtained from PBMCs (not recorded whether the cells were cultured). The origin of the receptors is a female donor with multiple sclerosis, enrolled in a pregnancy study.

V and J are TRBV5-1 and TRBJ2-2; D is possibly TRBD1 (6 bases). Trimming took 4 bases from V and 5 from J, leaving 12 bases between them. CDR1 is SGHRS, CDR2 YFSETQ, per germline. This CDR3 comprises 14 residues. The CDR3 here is CASSLQGRTGELFF. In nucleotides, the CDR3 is TGCGCCAGCAGCCTACAGGGTAGGACCGGGGAGCTGTTTTTT.

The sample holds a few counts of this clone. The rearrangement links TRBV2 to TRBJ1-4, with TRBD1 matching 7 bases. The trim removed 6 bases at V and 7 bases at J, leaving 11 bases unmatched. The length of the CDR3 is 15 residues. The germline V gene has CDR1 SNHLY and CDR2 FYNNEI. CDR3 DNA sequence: TGTGCCAGCAGCTCTTCGACAGGGTTTCTTGAAAAACTGTTTTTT. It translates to CASSSSTGFLEKLFF.

CDR3 protein: CASSRDRGSEQYF. The CDR3 nucleotides read TGTGCCAGCAGCCGTGACAGGGGGAGCGAGCAGTACTTC. V usage is TRBV6-5 and J usage is TRBJ2-7, with 9 positions matching TRBD1. The CDR3 is made up of 13 amino acids. The junction had 6 bases not matched to a gene; V was cut back by 6 bases and J by 6 bases. Germline CDR1 MNHEY, CDR2 SVGAGI.

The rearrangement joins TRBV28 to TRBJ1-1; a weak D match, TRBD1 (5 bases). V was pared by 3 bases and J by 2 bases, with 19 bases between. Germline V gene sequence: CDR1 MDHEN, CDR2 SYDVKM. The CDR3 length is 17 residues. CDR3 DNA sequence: TGTGCCAGCAGTTTGGGATCAGGGTGGAGCATCAACACTGAAGCTTTCTTT. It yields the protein CASSLGSGWSINTEAFF.

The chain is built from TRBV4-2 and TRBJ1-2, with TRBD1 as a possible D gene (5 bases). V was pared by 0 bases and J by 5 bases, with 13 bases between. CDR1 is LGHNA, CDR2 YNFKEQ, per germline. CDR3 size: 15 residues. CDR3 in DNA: TGTGCCAGCAGCCAAGATCGGGGGGTGGGATATGGCTACACCTTC. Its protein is CASSQDRGVGYGYTF.

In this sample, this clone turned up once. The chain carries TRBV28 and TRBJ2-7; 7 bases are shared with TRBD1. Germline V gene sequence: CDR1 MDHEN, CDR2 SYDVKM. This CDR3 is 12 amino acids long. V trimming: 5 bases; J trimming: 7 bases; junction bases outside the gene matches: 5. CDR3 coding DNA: TGTGCCAGCAGTAGGGACAGTTTTGAGCAGTACTTC. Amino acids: CASSRDSFEQYF. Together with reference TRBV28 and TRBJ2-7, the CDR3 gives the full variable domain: DVKVTQSSRYLVKRTGEKVFLECVQDMDHENMFWYRQDPGLGLRLIYFSYDVKMKEKGDIPEGYSVSREKKERFSLILESASTNQTSMYLCASSRDSFEQYFGPGTRLTVT.

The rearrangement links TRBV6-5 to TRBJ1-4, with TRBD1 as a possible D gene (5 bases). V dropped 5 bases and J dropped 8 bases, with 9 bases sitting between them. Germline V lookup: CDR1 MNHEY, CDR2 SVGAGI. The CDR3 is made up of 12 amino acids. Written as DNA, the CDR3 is TGTGCCAGCAGTACCGGGGGAGAAAAACTGTTTTTT. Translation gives CASSTGGEKLFF.

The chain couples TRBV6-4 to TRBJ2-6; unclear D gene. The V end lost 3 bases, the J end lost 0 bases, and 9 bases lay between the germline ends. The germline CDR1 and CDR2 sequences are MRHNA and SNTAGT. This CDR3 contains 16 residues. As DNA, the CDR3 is TGTGCCAGCAGTGAAGCAGTTTTCTCTGGGGCCAACGTCCTGACTTTC. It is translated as CASSEAVFSGANVLTF.

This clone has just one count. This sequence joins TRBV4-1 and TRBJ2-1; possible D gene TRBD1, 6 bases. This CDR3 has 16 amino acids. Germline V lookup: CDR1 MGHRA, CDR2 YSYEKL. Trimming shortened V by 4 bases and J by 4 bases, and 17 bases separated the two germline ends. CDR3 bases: TGCGCCAGCAGCCTTGTAGGTAGGGGGATGTACAATGAGCAGTTCTTC. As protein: CASSLVGRGMYNEQFF.

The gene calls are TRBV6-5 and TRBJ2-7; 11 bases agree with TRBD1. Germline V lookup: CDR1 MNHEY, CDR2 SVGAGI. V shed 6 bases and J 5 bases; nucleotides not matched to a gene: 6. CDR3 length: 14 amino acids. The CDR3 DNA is TGTGCCAGCAGGCCGGACAGGGGGCTTGACGAGCAGTACTTC. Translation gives CASRPDRGLDEQYF.

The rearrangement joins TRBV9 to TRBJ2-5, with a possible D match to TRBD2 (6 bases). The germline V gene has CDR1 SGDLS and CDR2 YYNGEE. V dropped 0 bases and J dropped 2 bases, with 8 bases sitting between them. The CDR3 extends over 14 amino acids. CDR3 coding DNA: TGTGCCAGCAGCGTAGCCAGCGGGCAAGAGACCCAGTACTTC. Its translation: CASSVASGQETQYF. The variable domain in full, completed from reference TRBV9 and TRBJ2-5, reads DSGVTQTPKHLITATGQRVTLRCSPRSGDLSVYWYQQSLDQGLQFLIQYYNGEERAKGNILERFSAQQFPDLHSELNLSSLELGDSALYFCASSVASGQETQYFGPGTRLLVL.

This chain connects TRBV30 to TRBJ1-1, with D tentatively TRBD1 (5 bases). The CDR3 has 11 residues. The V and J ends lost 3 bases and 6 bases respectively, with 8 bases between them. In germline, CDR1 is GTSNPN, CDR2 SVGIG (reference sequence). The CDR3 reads CAWSLGAEAFF. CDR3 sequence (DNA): TGTGCCTGGAGCTTAGGGGCTGAAGCTTTCTTT.

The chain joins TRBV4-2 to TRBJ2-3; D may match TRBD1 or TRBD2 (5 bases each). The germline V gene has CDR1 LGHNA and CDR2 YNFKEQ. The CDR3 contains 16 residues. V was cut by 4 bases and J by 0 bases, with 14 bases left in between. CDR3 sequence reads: CASSRTLGTSTDTQYF. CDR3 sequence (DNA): TGTGCCAGCAGCCGAACCCTCGGGACCAGCACAGATACGCAGTATTTT.

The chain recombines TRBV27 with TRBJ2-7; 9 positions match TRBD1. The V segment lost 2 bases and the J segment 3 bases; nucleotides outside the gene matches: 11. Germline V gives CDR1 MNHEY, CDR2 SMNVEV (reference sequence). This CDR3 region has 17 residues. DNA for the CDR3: TGTGCCAGCAGTTTAAAGCCGACCGGGACAGGGTACTACGAGCAGTACTTC. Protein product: CASSLKPTGTGYYEQYF.

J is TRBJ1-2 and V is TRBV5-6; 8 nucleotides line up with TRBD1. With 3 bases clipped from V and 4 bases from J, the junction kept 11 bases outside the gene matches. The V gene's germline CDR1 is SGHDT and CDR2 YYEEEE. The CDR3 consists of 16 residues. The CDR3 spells CASSSLHLGTGYGYTF. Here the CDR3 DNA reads TGTGCCAGCAGCTCCCTACACCTCGGGACAGGCTATGGCTACACCTTC. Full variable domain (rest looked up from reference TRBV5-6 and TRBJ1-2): DAGVTQSPTHLIKTRGQQVTLRCSPKSGHDTVSWYQQALGQGPQFIFQYYEEEERQRGNFPDRFSGHQFPNYSSELNVNALLLGDSALYLCASSSLHLGTGYGYTFGSGTRLTVV.

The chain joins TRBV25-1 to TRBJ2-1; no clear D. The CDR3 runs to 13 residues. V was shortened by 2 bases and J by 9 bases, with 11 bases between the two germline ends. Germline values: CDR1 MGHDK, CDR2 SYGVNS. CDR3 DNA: TGTGCCAGCAGTGAAGGTAGGGCCCCTGAGCAGTTCTTC. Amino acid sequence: CASSEGRAPEQFF.

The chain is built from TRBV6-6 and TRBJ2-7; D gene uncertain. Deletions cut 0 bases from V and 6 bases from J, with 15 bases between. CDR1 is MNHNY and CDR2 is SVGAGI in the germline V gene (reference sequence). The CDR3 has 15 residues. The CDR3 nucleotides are TGTGCCAGCAGTTACTCGATTCAAAGTTCTCCCGAGCAGTACTTC. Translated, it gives CASSYSIQSSPEQYF.

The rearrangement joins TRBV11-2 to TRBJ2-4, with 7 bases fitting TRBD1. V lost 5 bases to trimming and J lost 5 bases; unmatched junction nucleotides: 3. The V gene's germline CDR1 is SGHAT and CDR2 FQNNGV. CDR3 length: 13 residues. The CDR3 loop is CASSQDRENIQYF. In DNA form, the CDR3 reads TGTGCCAGCAGCCAAGACAGGGAAAACATTCAGTACTTC.

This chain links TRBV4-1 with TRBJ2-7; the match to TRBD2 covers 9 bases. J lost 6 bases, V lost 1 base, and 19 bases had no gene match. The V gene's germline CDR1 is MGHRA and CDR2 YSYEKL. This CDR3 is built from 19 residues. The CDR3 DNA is TGCGCCAGCAGCCAAGCGGAGTGGCGGAGAACCTCGACTAGCGGCGAGCAGTACTTC. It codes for CASSQAEWRRTSTSGEQYF.

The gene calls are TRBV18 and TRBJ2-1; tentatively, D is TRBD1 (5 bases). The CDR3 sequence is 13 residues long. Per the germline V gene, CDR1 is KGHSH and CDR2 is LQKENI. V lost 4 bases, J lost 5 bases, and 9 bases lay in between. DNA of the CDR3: TGTGCCAGCTCACGACCGACAGACAATGAGCAGTTCTTC. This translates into CASSRPTDNEQFF.

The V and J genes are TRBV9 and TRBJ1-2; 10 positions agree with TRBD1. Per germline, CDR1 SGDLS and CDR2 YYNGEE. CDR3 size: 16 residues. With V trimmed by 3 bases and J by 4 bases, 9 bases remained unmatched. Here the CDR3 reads CASSAPRGTGVYGYTF. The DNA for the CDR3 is TGTGCCAGCAGCGCTCCCCGGGGGACAGGGGTCTATGGCTACACCTTC.

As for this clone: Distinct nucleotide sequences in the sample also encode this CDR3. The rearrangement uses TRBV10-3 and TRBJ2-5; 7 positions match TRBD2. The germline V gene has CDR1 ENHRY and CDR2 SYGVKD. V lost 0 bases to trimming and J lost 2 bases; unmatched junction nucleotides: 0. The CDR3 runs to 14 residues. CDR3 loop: CAISESGGQETQYF. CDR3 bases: TGTGCCATCAGTGAGTCGGGGGGGCAAGAGACCCAGTACTTC.

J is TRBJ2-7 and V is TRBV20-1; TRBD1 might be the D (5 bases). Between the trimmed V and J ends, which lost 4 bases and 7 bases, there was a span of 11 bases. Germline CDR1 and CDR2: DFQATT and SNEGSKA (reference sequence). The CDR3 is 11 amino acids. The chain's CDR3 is CSANRRGEQYF. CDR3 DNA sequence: TGCAGTGCTAACAGGCGTGGAGAGCAGTACTTC.

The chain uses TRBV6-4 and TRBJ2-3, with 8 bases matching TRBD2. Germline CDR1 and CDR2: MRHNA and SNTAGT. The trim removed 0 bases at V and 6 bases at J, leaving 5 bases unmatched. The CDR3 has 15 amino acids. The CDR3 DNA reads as TGTGCCAGCAGTGACTCGAGCGGGGGCGCGGATACGCAGTATTTT. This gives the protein CASSDSSGGADTQYF.

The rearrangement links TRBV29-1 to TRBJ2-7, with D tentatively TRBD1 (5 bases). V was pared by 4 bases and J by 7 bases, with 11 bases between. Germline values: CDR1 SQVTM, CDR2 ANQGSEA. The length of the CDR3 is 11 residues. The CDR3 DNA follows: TGCAGCGTTGGGGGCTTGGGAGAGCAGTACTTC. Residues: CSVGGLGEQYF.

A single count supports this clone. CDR3 region: CASGGGTPLTTQYF. DNA for the CDR3: TGTGCCAGCGGAGGGGGGACTCCGCTAACTACGCAGTATTTT. The rearrangement joins TRBV2 to TRBJ2-3, with D tentatively TRBD1 or TRBD2 (6 bases each). Trimming removed 8 bases at V and 8 bases at J, with 20 bases between. In germline, CDR1 is SNHLY, CDR2 FYNNEI. The CDR3 loop spans 14 amino acids. Using reference TRBV2 and TRBJ2-3 for the parts outside the CDR3, the full variable domain is EPEVTQTPSHQVTQMGQEVILRCVPISNHLYFYWYRQILGQKVEFLVSFYNNEISEKSEIFDDQFSVERPDGSNFTLKIRSTKLEDSAMYFCASGGGTPLTTQYFGPGTRLTVL.

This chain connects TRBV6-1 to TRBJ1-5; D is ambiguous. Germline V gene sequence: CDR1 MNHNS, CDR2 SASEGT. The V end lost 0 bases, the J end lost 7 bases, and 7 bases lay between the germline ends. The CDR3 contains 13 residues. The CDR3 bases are TGTGCCAGCAGTGAAGCCAATCAGCAGCCCCAGCATTTT. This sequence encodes CASSEANQQPQHF.